Below, 30 T cell receptor beta chains from the same sample are listed, as sequenced in a study of shared clonotypes between healthy human individuals. Data came from immunoSEQ multiplex PCR; TCRdb stores just in-frame clones and leaves some out. The sample records under 2.5 million clones, about nine tenths being singletons. Sequenced: naive CD4+ T cells from PBMCs. The subset: CD45RA+ positively selected. These receptor sequences come from a man aged 18 to 30 in good health. Some clones in this sample may be carry-over from other donors' samples.

This clone was found once. Other DNA sequences in the sample encode the same CDR3. The chain joins TRBV5-1 to TRBJ2-2; D not resolved. Germline CDR1 and CDR2: SGHRS and YFSETQ. V shed 0 bases and J shed 6 bases, with 6 bases lying between them. CDR3 size: 13 residues. This CDR3 is CASSLGEAGELFF. Here the CDR3 DNA reads TGCGCCAGCAGCTTGGGCGAGGCCGGGGAGCTGTTTTTT.

The chain carries TRBV25-1 and TRBJ1-4; tentative D call: TRBD1 (5 bases). The CDR3 length is 15 residues. Germline V gene sequence: CDR1 MGHDK, CDR2 SYGVNS. V lost 4 bases and J lost 7, with 16 bases in between. The CDR3 nucleotides are TGTGCCAGCAGTGGGGAGGGGTATGAGGGTGAAAAACTGTTTTTT. It is translated as CASSGEGYEGEKLFF.

The V call is TRBV4-1, the J call TRBJ2-2; D is possibly TRBD1 (6 bases). The V gene's germline CDR1 is MGHRA and CDR2 YSYEKL. Trimming took 0 bases from V and 14 from J, leaving 16 bases between them. The CDR3 is 14 amino acids. The CDR3 bases are TGCGCCAGCAGCCAAGATCCTCGACAGGTGGCTCTGTTTTTT. This sequence encodes CASSQDPRQVALFF.

Details on this clone: The sample has other DNA sequences that encode this CDR3 too. CDR3 sequence reads: CASSVEGLNTGELFF. CDR3 bases: TGTGCCAGCAGCGTGGAGGGGTTGAACACCGGGGAGCTGTTTTTT. The chain uses TRBV9 and TRBJ2-2, with D perhaps TRBD2 (6 bases). Per the germline V gene, CDR1 is SGDLS and CDR2 is YYNGEE. V was cut by 2 bases and J by 1 base, with 9 bases left in between. CDR3 length: 15 residues. Looking up the rest from reference TRBV9 and TRBJ2-2 gives the full variable domain: DSGVTQTPKHLITATGQRVTLRCSPRSGDLSVYWYQQSLDQGLQFLIQYYNGEERAKGNILERFSAQQFPDLHSELNLSSLELGDSALYFCASSVEGLNTGELFFGEGSRLTVL.

J is TRBJ1-4 and V is TRBV28; 7 nucleotides align to TRBD1. V gave up 6 bases and J gave up 8 bases; unmatched junction bases: 12. This CDR3 comprises 15 residues. Germline V gives CDR1 MDHEN, CDR2 SYDVKM. The DNA of the CDR3 is TGTGCCAGCAGAGGGACGGACAGGTTTAGGGAAAAACTGTTTTTT. This translates into CASRGTDRFREKLFF.

The V and J genes are TRBV5-1 and TRBJ1-4, with D perhaps matching TRBD1 (6 bases). Germline CDR1 is SGHRS and CDR2 is YFSETQ. The CDR3 consists of 14 residues. Trimming pared 4 bases from V and 5 bases from J, leaving 12 bases between. CDR3 nucleotides: TGCGCCAGCAGCGCAGAGGGGGGAAATGAAAAACTGTTTTTT. It is translated as CASSAEGGNEKLFF.

This chain uses TRBV7-9 with TRBJ2-5, with unresolved D. V lost 4 bases and J 4 bases, leaving 10 bases between the germline ends. This CDR3 region has 13 residues. Germline assignment: CDR1 SEHNR and CDR2 FQNEAQ (reference sequence). CDR3 in amino acids: CASSSRRSETQYF. CDR3 nucleotide sequence: TGTGCCAGCAGCTCGAGGCGGTCAGAGACCCAGTACTTC.

This chain uses TRBV10-2 with TRBJ2-5; TRBD2 is a possible D gene (6 bases). The germline V gene encodes CDR1 WSHSY and CDR2 SAAADI. V gave up 4 bases and J gave up 5 bases, with 11 bases separating them. The CDR3 has 13 residues. CDR3 coding DNA: TGCGCCAGCAGTGTCGGGAGTTATGAGACCCAGTACTTC. It is translated as CASSVGSYETQYF.

CDR3 in DNA: TGCGCCAGCAGCCAAACGTTCGGGAGCCCCTTCGTGGATGAGCAGTTCTTC. As protein: CASSQTFGSPFVDEQFF. This chain links TRBV4-1 with TRBJ2-1, with D possibly matching TRBD2 (6 bases). Trimming removed 2 bases at V and 8 bases at J, with 22 bases between. CDR3 length equals 17 residues. Germline V lookup: CDR1 MGHRA, CDR2 YSYEKL.

The rearrangement joins TRBV29-1 to TRBJ1-2, with D perhaps matching TRBD1 (5 bases). Germline-derived CDR1 and CDR2 are SQVTM and ANQGSEA. The CDR3 consists of 12 residues. Trimming pared 6 bases from V and 4 bases from J, leaving 12 bases between. The CDR3 protein is CSVRDQTYGYTF. In DNA, the CDR3 is TGCAGCGTCCGGGACCAGACCTATGGCTACACCTTC.

This clone has just one count. The chain is built from TRBV2 and TRBJ1-1, with 9 bases aligning to TRBD1. After removal of 2 bases from V and 8 bases from J, the junction contained 6 bases not matched to a gene. The CDR3 is 14 residues long. Looked up from germline, CDR1 is SNHLY and CDR2 is FYNNEI. Here the CDR3 DNA reads TGTGCCAGCAGTGAACCGGGACAGGGACAGGAAGCTTTCTTT. Its protein product is CASSEPGQGQEAFF.

This clone has a handful of counts. V usage is TRBV7-9 and J usage is TRBJ1-3; 7 nucleotides agree with TRBD1. The germline gives CDR1 SEHNR, CDR2 FQNEAQ (reference sequence). V was clipped by 1 base and J by 2 bases; unmatched bases: 5. The CDR3 contains 16 residues. The CDR3, as DNA: TGTGCCAGCAGCTTAGGGGGACAGCTCCCTGGAAACACCATATATTTT. This translates into CASSLGGQLPGNTIYF.

The sample holds one count of this clone. The V and J genes are TRBV18 and TRBJ2-3; 12 bases align to TRBD2. V shed 1 base and J 6 bases; nucleotides not matched to a gene: 5. Germline CDR1 reads KGHSH; CDR2 reads LQKENI. This CDR3 comprises 16 residues. The CDR3 region is CASSPQQTSGSDTQYF. The CDR3 coding sequence is TGTGCCAGCTCACCACAGCAGACTAGCGGGAGTGATACGCAGTATTTT.

The chain has TRBV4-1 and TRBJ2-7, with TRBD1 matching 8 bases. CDR1 MGHRA and CDR2 YSYEKL come from the germline V gene. This CDR3 comprises 18 residues. J gave up 0 bases and V 3 bases, and 13 bases lay outside the gene matches. CDR3 DNA sequence: TGCGCCAGCAGCCAGGAACAAGACCGGGACAGGAGCTCCTACGAGCAGTACTTC. This codes for CASSQEQDRDRSSYEQYF.

This clone was seen just once. The gene calls are TRBV29-1 and TRBJ2-3, with 7 bases lining up with TRBD2. The trim removed 4 bases at V and 2 bases at J, leaving 18 bases unmatched. Germline assignment: CDR1 SQVTM and CDR2 ANQGSEA. The CDR3 is made up of 18 amino acids. This CDR3 reads CSVGPGGWEGFSTDTQYF. In nucleotides, the CDR3 is TGCAGCGTTGGCCCCGGGGGTTGGGAGGGCTTCTCCACAGATACGCAGTATTTT.

This chain joins TRBV28 and TRBJ2-5; D not resolved. The CDR3 is 13 amino acids. The germline V and J ends were trimmed by 3 bases and 10 bases, with 15 bases remaining between them. Per the germline V gene, CDR1 is MDHEN and CDR2 is SYDVKM. Here the CDR3 DNA reads TGTGCCAGCAGTTTGAGAACCCCCCAGAACCAGTACTTC. It encodes CASSLRTPQNQYF.

The rearrangement uses TRBV5-8 and TRBJ1-2; D might be TRBD1 (6 bases). Trimming pared 9 bases from V and 4 bases from J, leaving 19 bases between. The germline V gene encodes CDR1 SGHTS and CDR2 YDEGEE. The CDR3 is 14 amino acids. CDR3 nucleotide sequence: TGTGCCACCCGACTGGGGGGCTGGACCTATGGCTACACCTTC. This gives the protein CATRLGGWTYGYTF.

The genes are TRBV9 and TRBJ2-2; TRBD2 matches at 8 bases. Looked up from germline, CDR1 is SGDLS and CDR2 is YYNGEE. J gave up 6 bases and V 2 bases, and 6 bases lay outside the gene matches. This CDR3 comprises 15 residues. In DNA, the CDR3 is TGTGCCAGCAGCGTCGAGACTAGCGTCTCCGGGGAGCTGTTTTTT. It is translated as CASSVETSVSGELFF.

The chain employs TRBV18 and TRBJ1-1; TRBD1 might be the D (6 bases). The germline V and J ends were trimmed by 5 bases and 1 base, with 14 bases remaining between them. This CDR3 is built from 15 residues. Germline CDR1 and CDR2: KGHSH and LQKENI. The CDR3 spells CASSGNLQGNTEAFF. In DNA form, the CDR3 reads TGTGCCAGCTCAGGGAACCTACAGGGGAACACTGAAGCTTTCTTT. The full variable domain, its missing parts supplied by reference TRBV18 and TRBJ1-1, is NAGVMQNPRHLVRRRGQEARLRCSPMKGHSHVYWYRQLPEEGLKFMVYLQKENIIDESGMPKERFSAEFPKEGPSILRIQQVVRGDSAAYFCASSGNLQGNTEAFFGQGTRLTVV.

The chain employs TRBV6-5 and TRBJ1-2; TRBD1 aligns across 9 bases. The trim removed 4 bases at V and 2 bases at J, leaving 5 bases unmatched. This CDR3 comprises 15 residues. Per germline, CDR1 MNHEY and CDR2 SVGAGI. The DNA for the CDR3 is TGTGCCAGCAGTTCTGACAGGGGGATAAACTATGGCTACACCTTC. Translated: CASSSDRGINYGYTF.

This chain uses TRBV27 with TRBJ2-3; perhaps TRBD1 as D (6 bases). This CDR3 has 15 amino acids. The germline gives CDR1 MNHEY, CDR2 SMNVEV (reference sequence). Trimming stripped 5 bases from V and 1 base from J, with 13 bases between. This CDR3 is CASSQGYLGTDTQYF. Written as DNA, the CDR3 is TGTGCCAGCAGTCAGGGGTATCTTGGCACAGATACGCAGTATTTT.

The chain recombines TRBV27 with TRBJ2-2; 9 bases are shared with TRBD1. After removal of 7 bases from V and 5 bases from J, the junction contained 5 bases not matched to a gene. CDR1 is MNHEY, CDR2 SMNVEV, per germline (reference sequence). The CDR3 extends over 14 amino acids. CDR3 sequence reads: CASMKQGATGELFF. The CDR3 DNA is TGTGCCAGCATGAAACAGGGGGCGACCGGGGAGCTGTTTTTT.

The chain recombines TRBV6-6 with TRBJ1-3; D remains ambiguous. Trimming shortened V by 4 bases and J by 4 bases, and 8 bases separated the two germline ends. This CDR3 contains 13 residues. Germline lookup yields CDR1 MNHNY and CDR2 SVGAGI (reference sequence). The CDR3 bases are TGTGCCAGCAGTTCCAGCGGGGGAAACACCATATATTTT. Encoded protein: CASSSSGGNTIYF.

The rearrangement uses TRBV7-8 and TRBJ1-2, with 12 nucleotides matching TRBD1. Germline loops: CDR1 SGHVS, CDR2 FQNEAQ. The CDR3 is 17 residues long. V dropped 3 bases and J dropped 5; count of bases not matched to a gene: 10. The CDR3 coding sequence is TGTGCCAGCAGCTTCGAACCGGGACAGGGGGCCCGGTATGGCTACACCTTC. The encoded protein is CASSFEPGQGARYGYTF.

The V call is TRBV5-1, the J call TRBJ1-2, with 8 bases lining up with TRBD1. The V segment lost 4 bases and the J segment 8 bases; nucleotides outside the gene matches: 13. This CDR3 region has 15 residues. Germline V gene sequence: CDR1 SGHRS, CDR2 YFSETQ. The chain's CDR3 is CASSQGADTASGYTF. CDR3 coding DNA: TGCGCCAGCAGCCAGGGGGCGGACACCGCGTCCGGCTACACCTTC.

The chain couples TRBV9 to TRBJ2-7; D is unresolved. V lost 3 bases and J lost 0, with 16 bases in between. CDR3 length: 16 residues. Germline V gives CDR1 SGDLS, CDR2 YYNGEE. CDR3 nucleotide sequence: TGTGCCAGCAGCGCCACCCTTTACGCCAACTCCTACGAGCAGTACTTC. This encodes CASSATLYANSYEQYF.

This clone was counted once. In the same sample, other DNA sequences code for this CDR3. The V gene is TRBV18, the J gene TRBJ1-1; no definite D call. The CDR3 runs 14 residues. Germline V lookup: CDR1 KGHSH, CDR2 LQKENI. The germline V and J ends were trimmed by 3 bases and 1 base, with 9 bases remaining between them. This chain's CDR3 is CASSPRTRNTEAFF. CDR3 sequence (DNA): TGTGCCAGCTCACCCCGTACAAGGAACACTGAAGCTTTCTTT.

The genes are TRBV7-9 and TRBJ2-5; 7 bases map to TRBD2. V was pared by 6 bases and J by 3 bases, with 10 bases of the junction left unmatched. The CDR3 sequence is 15 residues long. The germline V gene has CDR1 SEHNR and CDR2 FQNEAQ (reference sequence). In DNA, the CDR3 is TGTGCCAGCAGTCCCGGCGGGACTACCAAAGAGACCCAGTACTTC. This encodes CASSPGGTTKETQYF.

This rearrangement joins TRBV10-3 to TRBJ1-2; TRBD1 might be the D (5 bases). Trimming cost V 4 bases and J 7 bases, with 16 bases left between them. The CDR3 consists of 14 residues. CDR1 and CDR2 (germline): ENHRY, SYGVKD. This CDR3 reads CAISVSGTSSGYTF. Here the CDR3 DNA reads TGTGCCATCAGTGTATCCGGGACTTCGTCTGGCTACACCTTC.

The chain recombines TRBV25-1 with TRBJ2-7, with D possibly TRBD1 on 5 matching bases. Germline V gene data show CDR1 as MGHDK and CDR2 as SYGVNS. The CDR3 is 13 residues long. Trimming left V 4 bases short and J 2 bases short, with 9 bases between. The CDR3 DNA reads TGTGCCAGCAGTGCTGACAGTCCCTACGAGCAGTACTTC. Translation gives CASSADSPYEQYF.